The 17 T cell receptor beta chains presented below share a single source sample, sequenced in a study of chemoradiotherapy in HPV16-positive cancers. The assay was immunoSEQ multiplex PCR, and TCRdb's table has in-frame clones only and misses some. The table has around 30,000 clones, about 90% seen once. The sequences come from blood, collected from a patient who underwent chemoradiotherapy. These receptors came from a human donor with HPV-associated anogenital cancer.

This clone is a singleton in its sample. The V gene is TRBV7-2, the J gene TRBJ1-5; D might be TRBD1 (5 bases). The CDR3 totals 18 residues. Germline V gene sequence: CDR1 SGHTA, CDR2 FQGNSA. Trimming stripped 2 bases from V and 3 bases from J, with 20 bases between. CDR3 DNA: TGTGCCAGCAGCTTAAGGGCAGGGAACCGGATCACCAATCAGCCCCAGCATTTT. Residues: CASSLRAGNRITNQPQHF.

This clone was observed once. The chain combines TRBV19 with TRBJ1-2, with D uncertain. Trimming left V 4 bases short and J 3 bases short, with 9 bases between. The CDR3 has 13 amino acids. Germline V gene data show CDR1 as LNHDA and CDR2 as SQIVND (reference sequence). The CDR3 loop reads CASSSGGYYGYTF. In DNA, the CDR3 is TGTGCCAGTAGTAGCGGTGGGTACTATGGCTACACCTTC.

The V gene is TRBV6-1, the J gene TRBJ2-2, with a tentative D call TRBD2 (6 bases). The CDR3 has 15 amino acids. The germline CDR1 and CDR2 sequences are MNHNS and SASEGT. V lost 6 bases, J lost 3 bases, and 14 bases lay in between. The CDR3 reads CASREPGGDTGELFF. The CDR3, as DNA: TGTGCCAGCAGGGAACCAGGAGGGGACACCGGGGAGCTGTTTTTT.

This chain joins TRBV9 and TRBJ2-2; 15 bases map to TRBD2. Germline V gene sequence: CDR1 SGDLS, CDR2 YYNGEE. V lost 4 bases, J lost 5 bases, and 18 bases stayed unmatched. The CDR3 length is 21 residues. CDR3 nucleotide sequence: TGTGCCAGCAGCTACCGCGGTGGGACTAGCGGGGGGACCACTTCTACCGGGGAGCTGTTTTTT. Translating it yields CASSYRGGTSGGTTSTGELFF. Full variable domain (missing parts from reference TRBV9 and TRBJ2-2): DSGVTQTPKHLITATGQRVTLRCSPRSGDLSVYWYQQSLDQGLQFLIQYYNGEERAKGNILERFSAQQFPDLHSELNLSSLELGDSALYFCASSYRGGTSGGTTSTGELFFGEGSRLTVL.

The J gene is TRBJ1-4, the V gene TRBV15; D not certain. This CDR3 region has 15 residues. Germline loops: CDR1 LNHNV, CDR2 YYDKDF (reference sequence). The V end lost 6 bases, the J end lost 0 bases, and 11 bases lay between the germline ends. For the CDR3, the DNA is TGTGCCACCAGACGAGACCGGGCAACTAATGAAAAACTGTTTTTT. The encoded protein is CATRRDRATNEKLFF.

The V gene is TRBV10-1, the J gene TRBJ2-2, with TRBD1 identical over 7 bases. Germline V gene data show CDR1 as WNHNN and CDR2 as SYGVQD (reference sequence). Trimming took 8 bases from V and 1 from J; bases not matched to a gene: 13. The CDR3 runs 17 residues. CDR3 loop: CASPRVGGGGNTGELFF. CDR3 DNA sequence: TGCGCCAGCCCCCGGGTAGGGGGCGGTGGGAACACCGGGGAGCTGTTTTTT.

V usage is TRBV4-1 and J usage is TRBJ1-6; maybe TRBD1 (5 bases). Germline assignment: CDR1 MGHRA and CDR2 YSYEKL. CDR3 length equals 16 residues. The V end was cut by 0 bases, the J end by 7 bases, with 13 bases between. The CDR3: CASSQEIGTVNSPLHF. In nucleotides, the CDR3 is TGCGCCAGCAGCCAAGAGATAGGGACGGTAAATTCACCCCTCCACTTT.

The rearrangement uses TRBV7-3 and TRBJ2-7; 9 bases are a match to TRBD1. Unmatched junction bases numbered 8, after V lost 5 bases and J lost 6 bases. The V gene's germline CDR1 is SGHTA and CDR2 FQGTGA. This CDR3 contains 14 residues. Written as DNA, the CDR3 is TGTGCCAGCAGCCAAGGGGACAGGGCCTCCGAGCAGTACTTC. It yields the protein CASSQGDRASEQYF. The entire variable domain, with the rest obtained from reference TRBV7-3 and TRBJ2-7, is as follows: GAGVSQTPSNKVTEKGKYVELRCDPISGHTALYWYRQSLGQGPEFLIYFQGTGAADDSGLPNDRFFAVRPEGSVSTLKIQRTERGDSAVYLCASSQGDRASEQYFGPGTRLTVT.

Only a few counts were recorded for this clone. This rearrangement joins TRBV20-1 to TRBJ1-2; possible D gene TRBD1, 5 bases. CDR3 size: 11 residues. Germline CDR1 DFQATT, CDR2 SNEGSKA (reference sequence). The CDR3 region has the DNA TGCAGCTGTGACAGAAACTATGGCTACACCTTC. Residues: CSCDRNYGYTF.

V and J are TRBV9 and TRBJ2-3; D might be TRBD2 (6 bases). The germline V and J ends were trimmed by 1 base and 0 bases, with 12 bases remaining between them. This CDR3 spans 16 amino acids. CDR1 and CDR2 (germline): SGDLS, YYNGEE. The CDR3 nucleotides are TGTGCCAGCAGCGTAACGGGGAGGACTAGCACAGATACGCAGTATTTT. This sequence encodes CASSVTGRTSTDTQYF.

The chain combines TRBV2 with TRBJ2-7; D is uncertain. The CDR3 is 13 residues long. V shed 6 bases and J shed 2 bases, with 11 bases lying between them. The germline V gene has CDR1 SNHLY and CDR2 FYNNEI. The CDR3 here is CASSGSVTYEQYF. CDR3 nucleotide sequence: TGTGCCAGCAGCGGATCGGTCACCTACGAGCAGTACTTC.

V and J are TRBV4-3 and TRBJ2-3, with 10 positions matching TRBD2. CDR1 LGHNA and CDR2 YSLEER come from the germline V gene. CDR3 length equals 15 residues. V lost 3 bases, J lost 0 bases, and 0 bases stayed unmatched. In DNA, the CDR3 is TGCGCCAGCAGCCAGGGACTAGCGAGCACAGATACGCAGTATTTT. Protein sequence: CASSQGLASTDTQYF.

This chain joins TRBV7-9 and TRBJ1-2; D might be TRBD1 (5 bases). V lost 3 bases, J lost 0 bases, and 14 bases lay in between. CDR3 size: 16 residues. Germline lookup yields CDR1 SEHNR and CDR2 FQNEAQ (reference sequence). Here the CDR3 reads CASSFGGGLTNYGYTF. Here the CDR3 DNA reads TGTGCCAGCAGCTTCGGGGGAGGCCTCACTAACTATGGCTACACCTTC.

The rearrangement joins TRBV6-6 to TRBJ1-4; D possibly corresponds to TRBD1 (6 bases). Deletions cut 7 bases from V and 4 bases from J, with 13 bases between. The CDR3 sequence is 14 residues long. Per the germline V gene, CDR1 is MNHNY and CDR2 is SVGAGI (reference sequence). The CDR3 nucleotides are TGTGCCAGCACCCTAGGGGGTCGTAATGAAAAACTGTTTTTT. This gives the protein CASTLGGRNEKLFF.

The CDR3 here is CASSYSHGVTDTQYF. DNA for the CDR3: TGTGCCAGCAGTTACTCGCACGGGGTCACAGATACGCAGTATTTT. The rearrangement uses TRBV6-5 and TRBJ2-3, with a possible D match to TRBD2 (5 bases). V shed 0 bases and J shed 2 bases, with 9 bases lying between them. Germline V lookup: CDR1 MNHEY, CDR2 SVGAGI. The CDR3 covers 15 residues.

The chain employs TRBV6-6 and TRBJ2-2; D may be TRBD1 or TRBD2 (5 bases each). The CDR3 length is 13 residues. Germline V gene data show CDR1 as MNHNY and CDR2 as SVGAGI (reference sequence). The V end was cut by 3 bases, the J end by 6 bases, with 8 bases between. The CDR3 loop is CASSYLGAGELFF. The CDR3 DNA follows: TGTGCCAGCAGTTATTTGGGGGCCGGGGAGCTGTTTTTT.

The V and J genes are TRBV9 and TRBJ2-5; 11 positions match TRBD2. The length of the CDR3 is 14 residues. CDR1 is SGDLS and CDR2 is YYNGEE in the germline V gene. Trimming cost V 1 base and J 4 bases; bases outside gene matches: 0. The CDR3 sequence: CASSVTSGGETQYF. CDR3 bases: TGTGCCAGCAGCGTAACTAGCGGGGGAGAGACCCAGTACTTC.